These T cell receptor beta chains were read from a single sample in a study of blood T cell repertoires in COVID-19. Measured with immunoSEQ multiplex PCR; TCRdb has only the in-frame clones, and not every one. The data show about 330,000 clones, with approximately 86% seen just once and around 10% held by the top ten. The sample was peripheral blood. These TCRs come from a man younger than 40 with COVID-19, enrolled during active disease. CDR3s include the opening cysteine and the closing phenylalanine or tryptophan. D genes are given only for firm matches. Clone size is given for some rows only: seen once, a few or many times, or a class if the clone is expanded.

abundance: -
v_gene: TRBV27
j_gene: TRBJ2-5
d_gene: -
CDR3nt: TGTGCCAGCAGTTCCCTAACTAGTCCGGAGACCCAGTACTTC
CDR3aa: CASSSLTSPETQYF

abundance: -
v_gene: TRBV2
j_gene: TRBJ2-3
d_gene: TRBD1
CDR3nt: TGTGCCAGCATACCCGGACAGGGACGCACAGATACGCAGTATTTT
CDR3aa: CASIPGQGRTDTQYF

abundance: -
v_gene: TRBV9
j_gene: TRBJ2-7
d_gene: TRBD1
CDR3nt: TGTGCCAGCAGCGTTGGTGTGACAGGGGGCTACGAGCAGTACTTC
CDR3aa: CASSVGVTGGYEQYF

abundance: -
v_gene: TRBV7-6
j_gene: TRBJ2-2
d_gene: -
CDR3nt: TGTGCCAGCAGCTTAGGGACAGAGGGAACCGGGGAGCTGTTTTTT
CDR3aa: CASSLGTEGTGELFF

abundance: -
v_gene: TRBV18
j_gene: TRBJ2-4
d_gene: TRBD1
CDR3nt: TGTGCCAGCTCACCGGGACAGGCTGGCAACATTCAGTACTTC
CDR3aa: CASSPGQAGNIQYF

abundance: -
v_gene: TRBV5-1
j_gene: TRBJ2-3
d_gene: TRBD1
CDR3nt: TGCGCCAGCAGCTTGGGGGGACAGGCCCCAGATACGCAGTATTTT
CDR3aa: CASSLGGQAPDTQYF

abundance: -
v_gene: TRBV5-6
j_gene: TRBJ1-2
d_gene: -
CDR3nt: TGTGCCAGCAGCCCCCCACAGCCGCTATCCTTCTATGGCTACACCTTC
CDR3aa: CASSPPQPLSFYGYTF

abundance: -
v_gene: TRBV11-1
j_gene: TRBJ2-4
d_gene: -
CDR3nt: TGTGCCAGCAGAGGAGGGAATGATTTGAAAAACATTCAGTACTTC
CDR3aa: CASRGGNDLKNIQYF

abundance: -
v_gene: TRBV6-5
j_gene: TRBJ2-3
d_gene: TRBD1
CDR3nt: TGTGCCAGCAGCCTGACAGGGGGTCGTCCAGATACGCAGTATTTT
CDR3aa: CASSLTGGRPDTQYF

abundance: -
v_gene: TRBV9
j_gene: TRBJ1-3
d_gene: -
CDR3nt: TGTGCCAGCAGCGTAGCTCAATCCAGGGCGGGAGGAAACACCATATATTTT
CDR3aa: CASSVAQSRAGGNTIYF

abundance: -
v_gene: TRBV20-1
j_gene: TRBJ1-2
d_gene: TRBD1
CDR3nt: TGCAGTGCTAGTAGTCACGGACAGGGGATTAGCTATGGCTACACCTTC
CDR3aa: CSASSHGQGISYGYTF

abundance: -
v_gene: TRBV9
j_gene: TRBJ2-1
d_gene: -
CDR3nt: TGTGCCAGCAGCGTAAGCGGTGGCGCGTTCCAGTTCTTC
CDR3aa: CASSVSGGAFQFF

abundance: -
v_gene: TRBV14
j_gene: TRBJ2-5
d_gene: TRBD2
CDR3nt: TGTGCCAGCAGCCAAGATATGCCTGGGACTAGCGGGGAGACCCAGTACTTC
CDR3aa: CASSQDMPGTSGETQYF

abundance: -
v_gene: TRBV4-2
j_gene: TRBJ2-1
d_gene: TRBD2
CDR3nt: TGTGCCAGCAGCGGGGGACTAGCGAACAATGAGCAGTTCTTC
CDR3aa: CASSGGLANNEQFF

abundance: -
v_gene: TRBV5-5
j_gene: TRBJ2-3
d_gene: -
CDR3nt: TGTGCCAGCAGCTTGGAGGGGCGCCTTGACACAGATACGCAGTATTTT
CDR3aa: CASSLEGRLDTDTQYF

abundance: -
v_gene: TRBV29-1
j_gene: TRBJ2-1
d_gene: -
CDR3nt: TGCAGCGCCACAGGTCCCTCCTACAATGAGCAGTTCTTC
CDR3aa: CSATGPSYNEQFF

abundance: -
v_gene: TRBV6-2/TRBV6-3
j_gene: TRBJ1-2
d_gene: -
CDR3nt: TGTGCCAGCAGTTACGCTGTCGGGGGGTATGGCTACACCTTC
CDR3aa: CASSYAVGGYGYTF

abundance: -
v_gene: TRBV24-1
j_gene: TRBJ2-2
d_gene: TRBD2
CDR3nt: TGTACCACCAGTGATACGGGGGGCGGGGAGCTGTTTTTT
CDR3aa: CTTSDTGGGELFF

abundance: -
v_gene: TRBV3-1/TRBV3-2
j_gene: TRBJ2-7
d_gene: -
CDR3nt: TGTGCCAGCAGCCCCCGTCGTGGAGCAAACGAGCAGTACTTC
CDR3aa: CASSPRRGANEQYF

abundance: -
v_gene: TRBV7-9
j_gene: TRBJ1-4
d_gene: -
CDR3nt: TGTGCCAGCAGCCCCAACTCAGGGGCGGGAACTAATGAAAAACTGTTTTTT
CDR3aa: CASSPNSGAGTNEKLFF

abundance: few
v_gene: TRBV28
j_gene: TRBJ1-6
d_gene: -
CDR3nt: TGTGCCAGCAGTCCGTCCGGGGGGTCCTATAATTCACCCCTCCACTTT
CDR3aa: CASSPSGGSYNSPLHF

abundance: -
v_gene: TRBV28
j_gene: TRBJ2-3
d_gene: -
CDR3nt: TGTGCCAGCGTAAGGGGGGGGAGCACAGATACGCAGTATTTT
CDR3aa: CASVRGGSTDTQYF

abundance: once
v_gene: TRBV5-4
j_gene: TRBJ1-1
d_gene: -
CDR3nt: TGTGCCAGCAGCTTGGGCGTCCGTGAAGCTTTCTTT
CDR3aa: CASSLGVREAFF

abundance: -
v_gene: TRBV5-5
j_gene: TRBJ1-5
d_gene: -
CDR3nt: TGTGCCAGCAGCTTGAAGCGGGGATATCAGCCCCAGCATTTT
CDR3aa: CASSLKRGYQPQHF

abundance: -
v_gene: TRBV24-1
j_gene: TRBJ2-2
d_gene: TRBD1
CDR3nt: TGTGCCACCAGTGATCGGGACAGGAGTTCGAACACCGGGGAGCTGTTTTTT
CDR3aa: CATSDRDRSSNTGELFF

abundance: few
v_gene: TRBV5-6
j_gene: TRBJ1-2
d_gene: -
CDR3nt: TGTGCCAGCAGCTCAACTAACTATGGCTACACCTTC
CDR3aa: CASSSTNYGYTF

abundance: -
v_gene: TRBV19
j_gene: TRBJ2-1
d_gene: TRBD1
CDR3nt: TGTGCCAGTAGTTTCACAAGGACAGGCAGGAATGAGCAGTTCTTC
CDR3aa: CASSFTRTGRNEQFF

abundance: few
v_gene: TRBV3-1/TRBV3-2
j_gene: TRBJ1-3
d_gene: TRBD1
CDR3nt: TGTGCCAGCAGCCACCGGGACAGGGGGCATGGAAACACCATATATTTT
CDR3aa: CASSHRDRGHGNTIYF

abundance: -
v_gene: TRBV2
j_gene: TRBJ1-5
d_gene: TRBD1
CDR3nt: TGTGCCAGCTCACGGGACAGGCTACAGCCCCAGCATTTT
CDR3aa: CASSRDRLQPQHF

abundance: -
v_gene: TRBV18
j_gene: TRBJ1-5
d_gene: TRBD1
CDR3nt: TGTGCCAGCTCACCAATGACGACAGGGGTTTCTCAGCCCCAGCATTTT
CDR3aa: CASSPMTTGVSQPQHF

abundance: -
v_gene: TRBV28
j_gene: TRBJ1-2
d_gene: -
CDR3nt: TGTGCCAGCAGTTTAGGAGGGGCGATAAACTATGGCTACACCTTC
CDR3aa: CASSLGGAINYGYTF

abundance: -
v_gene: TRBV30
j_gene: TRBJ2-1
d_gene: -
CDR3nt: TGTGCCTGGAGTGTGTCCCAGCGGGCCTACAATGAGCAGTTCTTC
CDR3aa: CAWSVSQRAYNEQFF

abundance: few
v_gene: TRBV15
j_gene: TRBJ1-1
d_gene: -
CDR3nt: TGTGCCACCAGTCATGAGATCCCGGGGATGGGAAACACTGAAGCTTTCTTT
CDR3aa: CATSHEIPGMGNTEAFF

abundance: -
v_gene: TRBV27
j_gene: TRBJ2-1
d_gene: TRBD2
CDR3nt: TGTGCCAGCACCTCCGGGACTAGCGGGACCAATGAGCAGTTCTTC
CDR3aa: CASTSGTSGTNEQFF

abundance: -
v_gene: TRBV18
j_gene: TRBJ2-5
d_gene: TRBD2
CDR3nt: TGTGCCAGCTCACAAGCGGGAGGAGAGACCCAGTACTTC
CDR3aa: CASSQAGGETQYF

abundance: few
v_gene: TRBV6-6
j_gene: TRBJ2-1
d_gene: TRBD1
CDR3nt: TGTGCCAGCAGTACACAGGGACAGGGGGCCGTGAATGAGCAGTTCTTC
CDR3aa: CASSTQGQGAVNEQFF

abundance: -
v_gene: TRBV24-1
j_gene: TRBJ2-1
d_gene: -
CDR3nt: TGTGCCACCGGTGATTTAAGAGGGAACAATGAGCAGTTCTTC
CDR3aa: CATGDLRGNNEQFF

abundance: -
v_gene: TRBV18
j_gene: TRBJ2-7
d_gene: TRBD2
CDR3nt: TGTGCCAGCTCACAGCTAGCGGGGGAAATCTACGAGCAGTACTTC
CDR3aa: CASSQLAGEIYEQYF

abundance: -
v_gene: TRBV5-1
j_gene: TRBJ1-1
d_gene: -
CDR3nt: TGCGCCAGCACCCCCCAGGGGTCCAACACTGAAGCTTTCTTT
CDR3aa: CASTPQGSNTEAFF

abundance: -
v_gene: TRBV15
j_gene: TRBJ1-1
d_gene: -
CDR3nt: TGTGCCACCAGCAGAGATTCTAAGGAGGCCACTGAAGCTTTCTTT
CDR3aa: CATSRDSKEATEAFF

abundance: -
v_gene: TRBV6-1
j_gene: TRBJ2-7
d_gene: -
CDR3nt: TGTGCCAGCAGTGAAGATTTCAGGGGTACCTCCTACGAGCAGTACTTC
CDR3aa: CASSEDFRGTSYEQYF

abundance: -
v_gene: TRBV6-2/TRBV6-3
j_gene: TRBJ2-3
d_gene: TRBD2
CDR3nt: TGTGCCAGCAGTTACCAAACTAGCGGGAGCACAGATACGCAGTATTTT
CDR3aa: CASSYQTSGSTDTQYF

abundance: -
v_gene: TRBV27
j_gene: TRBJ2-3
d_gene: TRBD1
CDR3nt: TGTGCCAGCAGTCCATACCGAGGACAGGGGATGAGAACAGATACGCAGTATTTT
CDR3aa: CASSPYRGQGMRTDTQYF

abundance: -
v_gene: TRBV29-1
j_gene: TRBJ2-1
d_gene: TRBD1
CDR3nt: TGCAGCGTTGAAGCTACTCTGGACAGGGATCAGCGGGATGAGCAGTTCTTC
CDR3aa: CSVEATLDRDQRDEQFF

abundance: -
v_gene: TRBV5-6
j_gene: TRBJ2-6
d_gene: -
CDR3nt: TGTGCCAGCAGCTGGCTAGACTTGATCTCTGGGGCCAACGTCCTGACTTTC
CDR3aa: CASSWLDLISGANVLTF

abundance: -
v_gene: TRBV3-1/TRBV3-2
j_gene: TRBJ2-3
d_gene: TRBD2
CDR3nt: TGTGCCAGCAGCCAGCATAGCGGGGGCTCCACAGATACGCAGTATTTT
CDR3aa: CASSQHSGGSTDTQYF

abundance: -
v_gene: TRBV19
j_gene: TRBJ1-1
d_gene: TRBD1
CDR3nt: TGTGCCAGTAAAAAGACAGGGGAGATGAACACTGAAGCTTTCTTT
CDR3aa: CASKKTGEMNTEAFF

abundance: few
v_gene: TRBV18
j_gene: TRBJ1-2
d_gene: -
CDR3nt: TGTGCCAGCTCACCAACCCAGGGGAATGGCTACACCTTC
CDR3aa: CASSPTQGNGYTF

abundance: -
v_gene: TRBV2
j_gene: TRBJ1-2
d_gene: TRBD1
CDR3nt: TGTGCCAGCAGTGAAGGACAGGGCTATGGCTACACCTTC
CDR3aa: CASSEGQGYGYTF

abundance: -
v_gene: TRBV24-1
j_gene: TRBJ1-2
d_gene: -
CDR3nt: TGTGCCACCAGTGCTATGACGGGGGGCGGCTATGGCTACACCTTC
CDR3aa: CATSAMTGGGYGYTF

abundance: -
v_gene: TRBV5-1
j_gene: TRBJ2-1
d_gene: TRBD2
CDR3nt: TGCGCCAGCAGCGCATCCCGTACTAGCGAGAAAGGCGTTGAGCAGTTCTTC
CDR3aa: CASSASRTSEKGVEQFF

abundance: -
v_gene: TRBV23-1
j_gene: TRBJ1-6
d_gene: TRBD1
CDR3nt: TGCGCCAGCACAACCCCGGACAGGCAAGTTGGGGAGTCACCCCTCCACTTT
CDR3aa: CASTTPDRQVGESPLHF

abundance: few
v_gene: TRBV19
j_gene: TRBJ2-7
d_gene: -
CDR3nt: TGTGCCAGTAGTAAGGACAGATCCTACGAGCAGTACTTC
CDR3aa: CASSKDRSYEQYF

abundance: -
v_gene: TRBV19
j_gene: TRBJ2-1
d_gene: TRBD2
CDR3nt: TGTGCCAGTAGTTTTTCAGCGGGGGGCAATGAGCAGTTCTTC
CDR3aa: CASSFSAGGNEQFF

abundance: few
v_gene: TRBV4-3
j_gene: TRBJ2-1
d_gene: TRBD2
CDR3nt: TGCGCCAGCAGCCCGGATAAGGCTAGCGGGGTATACAATGAGCAGTTCTTC
CDR3aa: CASSPDKASGVYNEQFF

abundance: -
v_gene: TRBV9
j_gene: TRBJ2-1
d_gene: TRBD2
CDR3nt: TGTGCCAGCAGCTTCCCTCGGGGGGAGGGCTACAATGAGCAGTTCTTC
CDR3aa: CASSFPRGEGYNEQFF